Listed here are 27 T cell receptor beta chains from one sample, sequenced in a study of shared clonotypes between healthy human individuals. TCRdb keeps only in-frame clones here, not all; method: immunoSEQ multiplex PCR. The sample lists approximately 240,000 clones, 50% to 80% occurring once. Material for sequencing was memory CD4+ T cells sorted from blood. Subset defined: CD45RA-negative fraction. The receptors stem from a young man in good health.

This rearrangement joins TRBV2 to TRBJ2-4; D possibly corresponds to TRBD1 (6 bases). This CDR3 comprises 13 residues. The germline CDR1 and CDR2 sequences are SNHLY and FYNNEI. Deletions cut 2 bases from V and 10 bases from J, with 12 bases between. The CDR3 here is CASSETGSRIQYF. The CDR3 DNA is TGTGCCAGCAGTGAAACAGGGAGTCGGATTCAGTACTTC. The variable domain in full, completed from reference TRBV2 and TRBJ2-4, reads EPEVTQTPSHQVTQMGQEVILRCVPISNHLYFYWYRQILGQKVEFLVSFYNNEISEKSEIFDDQFSVERPDGSNFTLKIRSTKLEDSAMYFCASSETGSRIQYFGAGTRLSVL.

Ten or more counts support this clone. V usage is TRBV7-2 and J usage is TRBJ2-1; TRBD2 matches 8 bases. V lost 0 bases, J lost 3 bases, and 4 bases stayed unmatched. Germline V gives CDR1 SGHTA, CDR2 FQGNSA. The CDR3 is 16 amino acids. CDR3 DNA: TGTGCCAGCAGCTTAGCCCCCACTAGCGGCTACAATGAGCAGTTCTTC. As protein: CASSLAPTSGYNEQFF.

The chain has TRBV11-2 and TRBJ2-7, with D hard to call. The germline gives CDR1 SGHAT, CDR2 FQNNGV. The length of the CDR3 is 13 residues. Trimming pared 5 bases from V and 2 bases from J, leaving 10 bases between. CDR3 DNA: TGTGCCAGCAGCCCGTCCCGGACCTACGAGCAGTACTTC. Translation gives CASSPSRTYEQYF.

This clone was seen a handful of times. The chain links TRBV5-1 to TRBJ2-5, with 7 bases aligning to TRBD2. The trim removed 1 base at V and 5 bases at J, leaving 11 bases unmatched. This CDR3 is built from 16 residues. Germline assignment: CDR1 SGHRS and CDR2 YFSETQ. The CDR3, as DNA: TGCGCCAGCAGCTTGTCGGGCGGGAGTGTTCGTGAGACCCAGTACTTC. Translation: CASSLSGGSVRETQYF. The variable domain in full, with the rest retrieved from reference TRBV5-1 and TRBJ2-5, is KAGVTQTPRYLIKTRGQQVTLSCSPISGHRSVSWYQQTPGQGLQFLFEYFSETQRNKGNFPGRFSGRQFSNSRSEMNVSTLELGDSALYLCASSLSGGSVRETQYFGPGTRLLVL.

J is TRBJ2-1 and V is TRBV4-2; D is unclear. V gave up 0 bases and J gave up 10 bases, with 10 bases separating them. CDR1 and CDR2 (germline): LGHNA, YNFKEQ. CDR3 length: 13 residues. CDR3 sequence: CASSQDRLDEQFF. The CDR3 nucleotides are TGTGCCAGCAGCCAAGATAGGCTAGACGAGCAGTTCTTC.

This clone was observed once. V is TRBV19 and J is TRBJ1-2; D is uncertain. Trimming shortened V by 2 bases and J by 4 bases, and 11 bases separated the two germline ends. The CDR3 extends over 14 amino acids. CDR1 LNHDA and CDR2 SQIVND come from the germline V gene (reference sequence). CDR3 sequence reads: CASSITGTSYGYTF. In DNA, the CDR3 is TGTGCCAGTAGTATAACGGGCACCTCCTATGGCTACACCTTC.

The chain recombines TRBV19 with TRBJ1-1; D is ambiguous. The ends were cut back, 8 bases at V and 1 base at J, with 23 bases in the middle. The CDR3 has 17 residues. Germline V gene sequence: CDR1 LNHDA, CDR2 SQIVND (reference sequence). CDR3 sequence reads: CASVGRPPRDGNTEAFF. The DNA for the CDR3 is TGTGCCAGTGTAGGACGGCCTCCCCGGGATGGGAACACTGAAGCTTTCTTT.

The chain carries TRBV19 and TRBJ2-1, with 7 nucleotides matching TRBD1. V dropped 7 bases and J dropped 8; count of bases not matched to a gene: 11. Looked up from germline, CDR1 is LNHDA and CDR2 is SQIVND (reference sequence). This CDR3 contains 14 residues. This chain's CDR3 is CASKQGNSNHEQFF. The DNA for the CDR3 is TGTGCCAGTAAACAGGGGAACAGTAACCATGAGCAGTTCTTC.

This clone was recorded a few times. V gene TRBV27 combines with J gene TRBJ2-7; TRBD2 matches 13 bases. Germline V gene sequence: CDR1 MNHEY, CDR2 SMNVEV (reference sequence). The CDR3 length is 17 residues. V lost 6 bases, J lost 2 bases, and 10 bases stayed unmatched. For the CDR3, the DNA is TGTGCCAGCAGCCGATTCGGGGGGACTAGCGGGACCTACGAGCAGTACTTC. It specifies CASSRFGGTSGTYEQYF.

This sequence joins TRBV9 and TRBJ2-2; tentative D call: TRBD2 (5 bases). The CDR3 has 15 residues. V was clipped by 3 bases and J by 4 bases, with 13 bases between them. Germline assignment: CDR1 SGDLS and CDR2 YYNGEE. The chain's CDR3 is CASSDPPGITGELFF. DNA for the CDR3: TGTGCCAGCAGCGACCCGCCGGGGATCACCGGGGAGCTGTTTTTT.

This clone was counted at least ten times. This CDR3 is also generated by other DNA sequences in the sample. This chain uses TRBV7-2 with TRBJ2-1; a weak D match, TRBD2 (6 bases). The germline CDR1 and CDR2 sequences are SGHTA and FQGNSA. The CDR3 extends over 14 amino acids. Trimming took 4 bases from V and 4 from J, leaving 11 bases between them. For the CDR3, the DNA is TGTGCCAGCAGCTCGGGGGTGAGGTACAATGAGCAGTTCTTC. It translates to CASSSGVRYNEQFF.

This sequence joins TRBV10-1 and TRBJ2-5; D gene uncertain. Germline V gene sequence: CDR1 WNHNN, CDR2 SYGVQD (reference sequence). Trimming left V 2 bases short and J 4 bases short, with 8 bases between. The CDR3 covers 13 residues. Here the CDR3 DNA reads TGCGCCAGCAGTGAGCAGGTCGGAGAGACCCAGTACTTC. It translates to CASSEQVGETQYF.

The V and J genes are TRBV10-3 and TRBJ2-1, with 11 bases identical to TRBD2. The CDR3 loop spans 14 amino acids. V lost 6 bases and J lost 5; bases outside the gene matches: 3. Germline CDR1 reads ENHRY; CDR2 reads SYGVKD. CDR3 loop: CAIRLTSGDNEQFF. Written as DNA, the CDR3 is TGTGCCATCAGATTGACTAGCGGGGACAATGAGCAGTTCTTC.

The J gene is TRBJ2-5, the V gene TRBV5-1; the match to TRBD1 covers 10 bases. This CDR3 has 14 amino acids. The ends lost 3 bases at V and 5 bases at J; junction bases unmatched: 4. Germline V gives CDR1 SGHRS, CDR2 YFSETQ. The CDR3 nucleotides read TGCGCCAGCAGCTCCAGACAGGGGGCTGAGACCCAGTACTTC. Its translation: CASSSRQGAETQYF.

The chain is built from TRBV7-2 and TRBJ2-7, with 12 positions matching TRBD2. Germline CDR1 SGHTA, CDR2 FQGNSA. Losses at the gene ends were 5 bases for V and 0 bases for J; bases not matched to a gene: 5. The CDR3 extends over 16 amino acids. The DNA of the CDR3 is TGTGCCAGCAGCCCCACTAGCGGGAGGAACTCCTACGAGCAGTACTTC. It specifies CASSPTSGRNSYEQYF. The full variable domain, in which reference TRBV7-2 and TRBJ2-7 provide the parts outside the CDR3, is GAGVSQSPSNKVTEKGKDVELRCDPISGHTALYWYRQSLGQGLEFLIYFQGNSAPDKSGLPSDRFSAERTGGSVSTLTIQRTQQEDSAVYLCASSPTSGRNSYEQYFGPGTRLTVT.

CDR3 sequence: CASSQGPVKETQYF. For the CDR3, the DNA is TGTGCCAGCAGTCAGGGGCCCGTTAAAGAGACCCAGTACTTC. The chain carries TRBV7-2 and TRBJ2-5, with D perhaps matching TRBD1 (6 bases). The CDR3 length is 14 residues. V was trimmed by 6 bases and J by 3 bases, leaving 14 bases between them. The germline V gene encodes CDR1 SGHTA and CDR2 FQGNSA.

This clone was seen a handful of times. The V gene is TRBV5-1, the J gene TRBJ2-7; tentatively, D is TRBD1 (6 bases). Trimming removed 6 bases at V and 3 bases at J, with 7 bases between. The CDR3 runs to 11 residues. Germline V gene sequence: CDR1 SGHRS, CDR2 YFSETQ. The CDR3 here is CASNRDYEQYF. The CDR3, as DNA: TGCGCCAGCAACAGGGACTACGAGCAGTACTTC.

The chain recombines TRBV29-1 with TRBJ1-1, with a possible D match to TRBD1 (6 bases). V shed 4 bases and J shed 0 bases, with 21 bases lying between them. The CDR3 extends over 17 amino acids. Germline V lookup: CDR1 SQVTM, CDR2 ANQGSEA. As DNA, the CDR3 is TGCAGCGTTGGGGCAGGGGATCGGGTTTCGATGAACACTGAAGCTTTCTTT. As protein: CSVGAGDRVSMNTEAFF.

The rearrangement joins TRBV9 to TRBJ2-5, with D perhaps matching TRBD2 (5 bases). From germline, CDR1 is SGDLS and CDR2 YYNGEE. Trimming pared 7 bases from V and 2 bases from J, leaving 18 bases between. This CDR3 has 15 residues. CDR3 amino acids: CASGSGRVGQETQYF. The CDR3 region has the DNA TGTGCCAGCGGTTCTGGGCGGGTGGGTCAAGAGACCCAGTACTTC.

This rearrangement joins TRBV18 to TRBJ2-3, with 9 bases fitting TRBD2. From germline, CDR1 is KGHSH and CDR2 LQKENI. Trimming cost V 4 bases and J 3 bases; bases outside gene matches: 8. This CDR3 has 16 amino acids. The CDR3 sequence is CASSLMASGVTDTQYF. For the CDR3, the DNA is TGTGCCAGCTCACTAATGGCTAGCGGGGTTACAGATACGCAGTATTTT.

This clone was detected only a few times. The chain has TRBV29-1 and TRBJ1-5, with D possibly matching TRBD1 (5 bases). The ends were cut back, 6 bases at V and 2 bases at J, with 11 bases in the middle. Germline V gene lookup returns CDR1 SQVTM and CDR2 ANQGSEA. The CDR3 is made up of 13 amino acids. CDR3 protein: CSVRDGGNQPQHF. The CDR3 bases are TGCAGCGTCAGGGATGGTGGCAATCAGCCCCAGCATTTT.

The chain joins TRBV7-2 to TRBJ2-1, with D possibly called TRBD1 or TRBD2 (5 bases each). The germline V gene has CDR1 SGHTA and CDR2 FQGNSA. The CDR3 covers 15 residues. Trimming left V 1 base short and J 8 bases short, with 15 bases between. CDR3 coding DNA: TGTGCCAGCAGCTTAGGAGGGGCGCAAGTCCATGAGCAGTTCTTC. It translates to CASSLGGAQVHEQFF. Full variable domain (outside the CDR3, taken from reference TRBV7-2 and TRBJ2-1): GAGVSQSPSNKVTEKGKDVELRCDPISGHTALYWYRQSLGQGLEFLIYFQGNSAPDKSGLPSDRFSAERTGGSVSTLTIQRTQQEDSAVYLCASSLGGAQVHEQFFGPGTRLTVL.

J is TRBJ1-4 and V is TRBV7-6; D is undetermined. The CDR3 runs 15 residues. Trimming removed 0 bases at V and 4 bases at J, with 9 bases between. The germline gives CDR1 SGHVS, CDR2 FNYEAQ. This CDR3 is CASSLAWGLNEKLFF. The CDR3 bases are TGTGCCAGCAGCTTAGCTTGGGGTCTTAATGAAAAACTGTTTTTT.

V is TRBV7-9 and J is TRBJ2-3, with 8 nucleotides matching TRBD2. Germline CDR1 is SEHNR and CDR2 is FQNEAQ (reference sequence). J was trimmed by 6 bases and V by 3 bases; bases with no gene match: 14. CDR3 length: 17 residues. For the CDR3, the DNA is TGTGCCAGCAGCTTTATCTCCGCCCTCGGGGGGGAGGATACGCAGTATTTT. It specifies CASSFISALGGEDTQYF.

This clone has more than one count but fewer than ten. The gene calls are TRBV7-9 and TRBJ2-1, with 9 bases matching TRBD2. The V gene end was trimmed by 8 bases and the J gene end by 12 bases; junction bases not matched to a gene: 5. The CDR3 is 11 amino acids. Looked up from germline, CDR1 is SEHNR and CDR2 is FQNEAQ (reference sequence). CDR3 amino acids: CASQAGGGQFF. For the CDR3, the DNA is TGTGCCAGCCAGGCGGGAGGGGGGCAGTTCTTC.

For this clone: This sample also contains other DNA sequences that code for the same CDR3. The chain has TRBV5-1 and TRBJ2-2, with D possibly being TRBD2 (6 bases). This CDR3 has 16 residues. Trimming stripped 4 bases from V and 0 bases from J, with 13 bases between. Germline loops: CDR1 SGHRS, CDR2 YFSETQ. CDR3 nucleotides: TGCGCCAGCAGCCCCGGGGGACTGACGAACACCGGGGAGCTGTTTTTT. Its protein product is CASSPGGLTNTGELFF.

This clone has a count of ten or more. This CDR3 is CSATHGTSGRYEQYF. CDR3 sequence (DNA): TGCAGCGCAACGCACGGGACTAGCGGGAGATACGAGCAGTACTTC. This chain links TRBV29-1 with TRBJ2-7; 14 nucleotides line up with TRBD2. The CDR3 length is 15 residues. Germline loops: CDR1 SQVTM, CDR2 ANQGSEA. V was clipped by 7 bases and J by 4 bases; unmatched bases: 9.